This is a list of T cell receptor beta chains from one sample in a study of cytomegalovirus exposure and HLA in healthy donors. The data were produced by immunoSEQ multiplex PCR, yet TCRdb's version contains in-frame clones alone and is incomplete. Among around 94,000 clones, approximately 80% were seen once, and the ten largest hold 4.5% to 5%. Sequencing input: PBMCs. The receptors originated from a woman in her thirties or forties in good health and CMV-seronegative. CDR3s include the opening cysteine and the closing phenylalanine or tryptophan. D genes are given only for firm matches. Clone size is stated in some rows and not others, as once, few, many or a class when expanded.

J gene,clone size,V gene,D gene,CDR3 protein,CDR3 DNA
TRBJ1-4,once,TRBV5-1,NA,CASRKGNEKLFF,TGCGCCAGCCGAAAGGGGAATGAAAAACTGTTTTTT
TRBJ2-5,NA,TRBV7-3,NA,CASSLMEQETQYF,TGTGCCAGCAGCTTAATGGAGCAAGAGACCCAGTACTTC
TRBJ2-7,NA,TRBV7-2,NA,CASSLVGGSYEQYF,TGTGCCAGCAGCTTAGTAGGGGGCTCCTACGAGCAGTACTTC
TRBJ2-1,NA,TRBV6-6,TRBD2,CASSLVDSGEVNEQFF,TGTGCCAGCAGTCTGGTAGATAGCGGGGAAGTTAATGAGCAGTTCTTC
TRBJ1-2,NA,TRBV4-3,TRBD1,CASSQLRDSPVYGYTF,TGCGCCAGCAGCCAACTCCGGGACAGTCCCGTCTATGGCTACACCTTC
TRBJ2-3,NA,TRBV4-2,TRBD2,CASSQNGLAGFTDTQYF,TGTGCCAGCAGCCAAAACGGACTAGCGGGGTTCACAGATACGCAGTATTTT
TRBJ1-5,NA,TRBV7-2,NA,CASSLEAGNQPQHF,TGTGCCAGCAGCTTAGAAGCGGGCAATCAGCCCCAGCATTTT
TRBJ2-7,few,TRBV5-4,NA,CASSPSGIGVYEQYF,TGTGCCAGCAGCCCCTCCGGGATTGGGGTTTACGAGCAGTACTTC
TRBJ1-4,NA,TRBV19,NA,CASSMGRVGNEKLFF,TGTGCCAGTAGTATGGGGCGTGTGGGCAATGAAAAACTGTTTTTT
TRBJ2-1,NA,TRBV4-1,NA,CASSQDWLGTASEQFF,TGCGCCAGCAGCCAAGATTGGCTAGGTACGGCCTCTGAGCAGTTCTTC
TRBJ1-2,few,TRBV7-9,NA,CASSPGSYGYTF,TGTGCCAGCAGCCCAGGATCCTATGGCTACACCTTC
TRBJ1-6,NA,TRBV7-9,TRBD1,CASESTGSINSPLHF,TGTGCCAGCGAATCGACAGGGTCTATTAATTCACCCCTCCACTTT